Below are 19 T cell receptor beta chains sequenced from a single sample in a study of tumor-infiltrating lymphocytes in primary liver carcinoma. A constant-region primer primed TCR beta cDNA synthesis from 400 to 600 ng of total RNA. Three nested multiplex PCR rounds of slightly modified ARM-PCR generated TCR beta libraries. Primers for the first two PCR rounds were TRBV1-TRBV30 forward primers and a C-beta reverse primer (approximately 10 cycles per round). TCRdb ran MiXCR on the multiplex PCR reads and lists one entry per CDR3 protein. The sample includes 250,000 to 400,000 distinct CDR3 sequences, around three fifths of them seen just once. Germline DNA was also extracted, and blood RNA derived from unsorted whole blood. The sample comprised peripheral blood. The receptors were sampled from a man aged 35-49 years with primary liver carcinoma and hepatitis B virus infection.

Details on this clonotype: A much bigger clone sits one base away, suggesting this may be a read error. The chain recombines TRBV10-2 with TRBJ2-3, with a tentative D call TRBD2 (6 bases). Germline CDR1 reads WSHSY; CDR2 reads SAAADI. This CDR3 is 14 amino acids long. The CDR3 spells CASSAGLGGDRQYF. DNA for the CDR3: TGCGCCAGCAGTGCGGGACTGGGGGGAGATAGGCAGTATTTT.

In its sample, this clonotype was seen a few times. This may come from a read error, since a much larger clone is one base off. This chain joins TRBV10-2 and TRBJ2-7, with D hard to call. CDR1 is WSHSY and CDR2 is SAAADI in the germline V gene. V was shortened by 4 bases and J by 5 bases, with 6 bases between the two germline ends. This CDR3 region has 11 residues. CDR3 bases: TGCGCCAGCAGTGCCGGCCACGAGCAGTACTTC. Translated: CASSAGHEQYF.

This clonotype was seen more than once but under ten times. At one end the junction does not follow the germline gene, possibly because of a read error. The chain is built from TRBV7-9 and TRBJ2-7; D is tentatively TRBD1 or TRBD2 (5 bases each). The length of the CDR3 is 13 residues. The germline V gene encodes CDR1 SEHNR and CDR2 FQNEAQ (reference sequence). The CDR3 protein is CATSSVNGAEQYF. CDR3 bases: TGTGCCACCAGCTCCGTTAACGGGGCCGAGCAGTACTTC.

The chain is built from TRBV24-1 and TRBJ2-7; D possibly corresponds to TRBD1 (6 bases). Trimming took 3 bases from V and 1 from J, leaving 6 bases between them. CDR1 is KGHDR and CDR2 is SFDVKD in the germline V gene. The CDR3 covers 13 residues. CDR3 sequence: CATSDQGSYEQYF. The CDR3 DNA reads TGTGCCACCAGTGATCAGGGGTCCTACGAGCAGTACTTC.

This clonotype was seen ten or more times. The chain recombines TRBV29-1 with TRBJ2-2, with TRBD1 matching over 8 bases. Germline trimming cut 1 base from V and 4 bases from J; bases unmatched to any gene: 8. The CDR3 extends over 16 amino acids. Germline V gene data show CDR1 as SQVTM and CDR2 as ANQGSEA. CDR3 sequence: CSVEGLDRVGTGELFF. CDR3 nucleotides: TGCAGCGTTGAAGGGTTGGACAGGGTGGGCACCGGGGAGCTGTTTTTT.

Comment on this clonotype: A clone one base away is much larger, so this may be a read error. The final CDR3 position lacks the conserved phenylalanine or tryptophan, pointing to a likely read error. This chain joins TRBV5-6 and TRBJ2-3; D ambiguous. Germline assignment: CDR1 SGHDT and CDR2 YYEEEE. The CDR3 length is 14 residues. Between the trimmed V and J ends, which lost 1 base and 6 bases, there was a span of 12 bases. The CDR3, as DNA: TGTGCCAGCAGCTTGCCTACAACGGGTGATACGCAGTATTAT. Its translation is CASSLPTTGDTQYY.

This clonotype showed up just a few times. The chain is built from TRBV5-1 and TRBJ1-6, with D unresolved. The V end lost 2 bases, the J end lost 0 bases, and 6 bases lay between the germline ends. Germline V lookup: CDR1 SGHRS, CDR2 YFSETQ. The CDR3 is 15 residues long. CDR3 sequence (DNA): TGCGCCAGCAGCTTAACGAGCTCCTATAATTCACCCCTCCACTTT. It encodes CASSLTSSYNSPLHF. Full variable domain (rest looked up from reference TRBV5-1 and TRBJ1-6): KAGVTQTPRYLIKTRGQQVTLSCSPISGHRSVSWYQQTPGQGLQFLFEYFSETQRNKGNFPGRFSGRQFSNSRSEMNVSTLELGDSALYLCASSLTSSYNSPLHFGNGTRLTVT.

This clonotype has a single count. The chain has TRBV5-1 and TRBJ2-3; no clear D gene. V was shortened by 3 bases and J by 4 bases, with 12 bases between the two germline ends. The CDR3 sequence is 14 residues long. CDR1 SGHRS and CDR2 YFSETQ come from the germline V gene. The CDR3 reads CASSSQSGADTQYF. As DNA, the CDR3 is TGCGCCAGCAGCTCCCAAAGTGGGGCAGATACGCAGTATTTT.

About this clonotype itself: A much more abundant neighbour one base away suggests this may be a read error. The chain is built from TRBV6-5 and TRBJ2-7, with D perhaps assigned TRBD1 or TRBD2 (6 bases each). From germline, CDR1 is MNHEY and CDR2 SVGAGI. CDR3 length: 14 amino acids. CDR3 nucleotides: TGTGCCAGCAGCCGGAGGGACACCATCTACGAGCAGCACTTC. Protein: CASSRRDTIYEQHF.

A word on this clonotype: Given a much more abundant clone one base away, this may be a read error. This rearrangement joins TRBV6-2 or TRBV6-3 to TRBJ2-1; weak D call: TRBD2 (7 bases). CDR1 is MNHEY and CDR2 is SVGEGT in the germline V gene. This CDR3 contains 14 residues. V shed 10 bases and J shed 8 bases, with 21 bases lying between them. CDR3 DNA sequence: TGTGCCACTCGGGGGGCGGGAATAGTTTATGAGCAGTTCTTC. As protein: CATRGAGIVYEQFF.

In this sample, this clonotype turned up a few times. The chain combines TRBV5-1 with TRBJ2-3; the match to TRBD1 covers 9 bases. Germline CDR1 reads SGHRS; CDR2 reads YFSETQ. Trimming at V came to 5 bases and at J to 5 bases, leaving 9 bases not matched to a gene. The CDR3 loop spans 15 amino acids. CDR3: CASSLNRGQKDTQYF. The CDR3 DNA sequence: TGCGCCAGCAGTTTAAACAGGGGGCAGAAAGATACGCAGTATTTT.

About this clonotype: This may come from a read error, since a much larger clone is one base off. The V and J genes are TRBV4-3 and TRBJ2-1; perhaps TRBD2 as D (5 bases). Per germline, CDR1 LGHNA and CDR2 YSLEER. The CDR3 has 14 residues. In nucleotides, the CDR3 is TGCGTCAGCAGCCACGGACTCGGGCCCAATGAGCAGTTCTTC. It translates to CVSSHGLGPNEQFF.

As to this clonotype: Sequence at one end of the junction differs from germline and may be a read error. The V call is TRBV4-3, the J call TRBJ2-7, with D uncertain. Germline CDR1 LGHNA, CDR2 YSLEER. The CDR3 consists of 14 residues. This CDR3 is CASSPKDRTYEKYF. CDR3 DNA: TGCGCCAGCAGCCCCAAGGACCGCACCTACGAGAAGTACTTC.

This clonotype was found many times. This chain uses TRBV29-1 with TRBJ2-3, with 7 positions matching TRBD1. Looked up from germline, CDR1 is SQVTM and CDR2 is ANQGSEA. After removal of 6 bases from V and 0 bases from J, the junction contained 3 bases not matched to a gene. CDR3 length: 13 amino acids. The CDR3 DNA reads TGCAGCGTCCTGACAGGGAGCACAGATACGCAGTATTTT. Its translation: CSVLTGSTDTQYF.

With regard to this clonotype: A read error is possible here, since a much larger clone lies one base away. V gene TRBV6-2 or TRBV6-3 combines with J gene TRBJ1-5; D unresolved. The CDR3 is 14 residues long. Germline CDR1 reads MNHEY; CDR2 reads SVGEGT. The ends were cut back, 5 bases at V and 5 bases at J, with 13 bases in the middle. The DNA for the CDR3 is TGTGCCAGCAGTATGCGGACGGATCATCAGCCCCAGCATTTT. Encoded protein: CASSMRTDHQPQHF.

The chain uses TRBV5-6 and TRBJ2-3; TRBD1 aligns across 9 bases. CDR3 size: 15 residues. In germline, CDR1 is SGHDT, CDR2 YYEEEE. Trimming cost V 4 bases and J 1 base; bases outside gene matches: 4. The CDR3 nucleotides are TGTGCCAGCAGCGCGCGGGACAGGGGCACAGATACGCAGTATTTT. The encoded protein is CASSARDRGTDTQYF. The full variable domain, in which reference TRBV5-6 and TRBJ2-3 provide the parts outside the CDR3, is DAGVTQSPTHLIKTRGQQVTLRCSPKSGHDTVSWYQQALGQGPQFIFQYYEEEERQRGNFPDRFSGHQFPNYSSELNVNALLLGDSALYLCASSARDRGTDTQYFGPGTRLTVL.

In this sample, this clonotype turned up many times. In DNA form, the CDR3 reads TGTGCCAGCAGTGACAGGGCCAATCAGCCCCAGCATTTT. Amino acids: CASSDRANQPQHF. V and J are TRBV6-5 and TRBJ1-5; 7 bases agree with TRBD1. The CDR3 covers 13 residues. Germline V gene data show CDR1 as MNHEY and CDR2 as SVGAGI. V shed 5 bases and J 3 bases; nucleotides not matched to a gene: 1.

This clonotype was seen repeatedly, ten times or more. This sequence joins TRBV12-3 or TRBV12-4 and TRBJ2-7; D is unresolved. CDR3 size: 14 residues. The V end was cut by 3 bases, the J end by 5 bases, with 14 bases between. The CDR3 DNA is TGTGCCAGCAGTTTCGATTCCAGCGTCGACGAGCAGTACTTC. Protein product: CASSFDSSVDEQYF.

The V gene is TRBV4-3, the J gene TRBJ2-1, with 10 positions matching TRBD1. The CDR3 covers 17 residues. V shed 3 bases, J shed 7 bases, and the junction held 12 bases outside the gene matches. CDR1 is LGHNA and CDR2 is YSLEER in the germline V gene. The CDR3 is CASSHPQFDRGPNEQFF. CDR3 DNA: TGCGCCAGCAGCCACCCTCAATTTGACAGGGGGCCTAATGAGCAGTTCTTC.